This T cell receptor beta chain came from a study of T cell responses to AZD1222 COVID-19 vaccine. Findings and caveats of the study: Only a handful of AZD1222 recipients tested seropositive at baseline.

Sequencing was performed with immunoSEQ multiplex PCR; in TCRdb, only in-frame clones are kept and a portion is missing. The data hold under 100,000 clones, with just over 85% observed a single time. With regard to this clone: Antigen specificity is unknown.

The receptor's source is an adult in good health. The specimen comprised peripheral blood, sampled on day 0 of AZD1222 vaccination.

CDR3 in amino acids: CASAQDLGLRTDIQYF. CDR3 sequence (DNA): TGTGCCAGCGCGCAGGACCTCGGGCTGAGGACGGACATTCAGTACTTC. The chain employs TRBV4-2 and TRBJ2-4; no clear D gene. CDR3 length: 16 amino acids. V lost 8 bases, J lost 8 bases, and 25 bases lay in between. Per the germline V gene, CDR1 is LGHNA and CDR2 is YNFKEQ.